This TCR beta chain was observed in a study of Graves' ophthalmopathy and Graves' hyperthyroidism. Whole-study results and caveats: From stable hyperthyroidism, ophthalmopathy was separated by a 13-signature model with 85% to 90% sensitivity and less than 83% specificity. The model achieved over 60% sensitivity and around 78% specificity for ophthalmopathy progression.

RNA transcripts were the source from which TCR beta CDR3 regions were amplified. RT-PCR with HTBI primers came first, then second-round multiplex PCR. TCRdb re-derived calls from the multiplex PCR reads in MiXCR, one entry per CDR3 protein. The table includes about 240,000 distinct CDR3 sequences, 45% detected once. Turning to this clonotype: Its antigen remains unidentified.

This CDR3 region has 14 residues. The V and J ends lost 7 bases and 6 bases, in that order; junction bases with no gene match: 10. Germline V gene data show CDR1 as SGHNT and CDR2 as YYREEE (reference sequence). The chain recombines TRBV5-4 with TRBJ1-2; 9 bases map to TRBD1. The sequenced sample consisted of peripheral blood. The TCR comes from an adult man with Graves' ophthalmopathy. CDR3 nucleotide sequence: TGTGCCAGCTCGATGACAGGGGGAACCAATGGCTACACCTTC. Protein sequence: CASSMTGGTNGYTF.